The 14 T cell receptor beta chains in this list originate from one sample, sequenced in a study of T cells in Graves' hyperthyroidism and ophthalmopathy. Amplified TCR beta CDR3 regions came from RNA transcripts. HTBI primers were employed in a first-round RT-PCR of the TCR CDR3. TCRdb reprocessed the multiplex PCR reads via MiXCR and lists one record per CDR3 protein. In the table there are 110,000 to 150,000 distinct CDR3 sequences, approximately 24% of which are singletons. The specimen was blood. Source of these receptors: a woman aged 45-59 years with Graves' hyperthyroidism that later progressed to Graves' ophthalmopathy.

This clonotype was seen only a few times. J is TRBJ2-7 and V is TRBV4-1; TRBD2 agrees at 7 bases. Germline V gene sequence: CDR1 MGHRA, CDR2 YSYEKL. The CDR3 sequence is 14 residues long. The trim removed 1 base at V and 0 bases at J, leaving 0 bases unmatched. For the CDR3, the DNA is TGCGCCAGCAGCCAAGGGGACTACTCCTACGAGCAGTACTTC. Amino acids: CASSQGDYSYEQYF.

The chain couples TRBV12-3 or TRBV12-4 to TRBJ2-5, with D possibly matching TRBD2 (5 bases). V was shortened by 3 bases and J by 3 bases, with 14 bases between the two germline ends. The CDR3 runs to 15 residues. The CDR3 DNA is TGTGCCAGCAGTTTCCGGGGAATCGGGGAAGAGACCCAGTACTTC. Its protein product is CASSFRGIGEETQYF.

The chain links TRBV28 to TRBJ1-5, with unresolved D. CDR3 size: 15 residues. Germline assignment: CDR1 MDHEN and CDR2 SYDVKM. Trimming shortened V by 1 base and J by 3 bases, and 10 bases separated the two germline ends. DNA of the CDR3: TGTGCCAGCAGTTTATCTACCGGCTACAATCAGCCCCAGCATTTT. It is translated as CASSLSTGYNQPQHF.

At least ten counts were recorded for this clonotype. The chain couples TRBV20-1 to TRBJ1-1; D is undetermined. The CDR3 totals 14 residues. With 5 bases removed from V and 1 base from J, the gap between germline ends came to 14 bases. Germline values: CDR1 DFQATT, CDR2 SNEGSKA (reference sequence). The CDR3 DNA follows: TGCAGTGCTCTCAACGCGTACAGGAACACTGAAGCTTTCTTT. This codes for CSALNAYRNTEAFF.

The chain joins TRBV18 to TRBJ2-1; 7 nucleotides align to TRBD2. V shed 0 bases, J shed 4 bases, and the junction held 15 bases outside the gene matches. From germline, CDR1 is KGHSH and CDR2 LQKENI. This CDR3 is built from 19 residues. The CDR3 region has the DNA TGTGCCAGCTCACCACCTCGGGACTACATGGCGGCGACTTACAATGAGCAGTTCTTC. It is translated as CASSPPRDYMAATYNEQFF.

This clonotype was recorded a few times. The chain links TRBV6-2 or TRBV6-3 to TRBJ2-3; D remains ambiguous. The CDR3 spans 14 residues. V lost 6 bases and J 4 bases, leaving 14 bases between the germline ends. The germline gives CDR1 MNHEY, CDR2 SVGEGT. CDR3 in amino acids: CASRRNSGPDTQYF. The DNA of the CDR3 is TGTGCCAGCAGACGTAATTCGGGTCCAGATACGCAGTATTTT.

This sequence joins TRBV12-3 or TRBV12-4 and TRBJ1-3; 8 positions match TRBD1. Germline trimming cut 5 bases from V and 2 bases from J; bases unmatched to any gene: 5. The CDR3 loop spans 15 amino acids. This chain's CDR3 is CASSPAGQAGNTIYF. CDR3 nucleotides: TGTGCCAGCAGTCCAGCGGGACAGGCTGGAAACACCATATATTTT.

The chain couples TRBV11-2 to TRBJ2-3; D is possibly TRBD2 (5 bases). The germline V gene encodes CDR1 SGHAT and CDR2 FQNNGV. The CDR3 runs to 15 residues. Trimming shortened V by 7 bases and J by 6 bases, and 20 bases separated the two germline ends. CDR3 sequence (DNA): TGTGCCAGCACCAACCCTGAGAGGGATTTCGATACGCAGTATTTT. Protein product: CASTNPERDFDTQYF.

V and J are TRBV28 and TRBJ1-1; D remains unclear. The CDR3 runs to 13 residues. V was trimmed by 7 bases and J by 7 bases, leaving 16 bases between them. Looked up from germline, CDR1 is MDHEN and CDR2 is SYDVKM. The CDR3 sequence is CASISPQRDEAFF. The CDR3 coding sequence is TGTGCCAGCATCAGTCCGCAAAGAGATGAAGCTTTCTTT.

Many counts were recorded for this clonotype. The gene calls are TRBV3-1 and TRBJ1-1, with unresolved D. Germline assignment: CDR1 LGHDT and CDR2 YNNKEL (reference sequence). The ends were cut back, 5 bases at V and 2 bases at J, with 9 bases in the middle. The CDR3 extends over 13 amino acids. The CDR3 spells CASSSDGNTEAFF. The DNA of the CDR3 is TGTGCCAGCAGCTCCGACGGAAACACTGAAGCTTTCTTT.

In this sample, this clonotype turned up many times. The chain carries TRBV7-6 and TRBJ2-1; no definite D call. CDR1 is SGHVS, CDR2 FNYEAQ, per germline. CDR3 length equals 15 residues. The germline V and J ends were trimmed by 6 bases and 7 bases, with 19 bases remaining between them. CDR3: CASREWGTIGNEQFF. DNA for the CDR3: TGTGCCAGCAGGGAGTGGGGTACGATAGGAAATGAGCAGTTCTTC.

The rearrangement links TRBV3-1 to TRBJ2-7, with 7 bases matching TRBD2. This CDR3 is 14 amino acids long. Trimming took 3 bases from V and 2 from J; bases not matched to a gene: 4. Germline CDR1 and CDR2: LGHDT and YNNKEL (reference sequence). Here the CDR3 reads CASSHILAAYEQYF. The CDR3 coding sequence is TGTGCCAGCAGCCATATTCTAGCGGCCTACGAGCAGTACTTC.

There are many counts of this clonotype. The V gene is TRBV9, the J gene TRBJ2-2, with 11 bases identical to TRBD2. Germline values: CDR1 SGDLS, CDR2 YYNGEE. The trim removed 0 bases at V and 8 bases at J, leaving 9 bases unmatched. The CDR3 length is 17 residues. The CDR3 coding sequence is TGTGCCAGCAGCGTAGCCTCTATAGCGGGAGGGCCGGGGGAGCTGTTTTTT. It codes for CASSVASIAGGPGELFF.

The CDR3 region has the DNA TGTGCCAGCTCCCGGAAACTAAACACCGGGGAGCTGTTTTTT. This sequence encodes CASSRKLNTGELFF. The rearrangement uses TRBV5-6 and TRBJ2-2; no firm D call. Germline CDR1 reads SGHDT; CDR2 reads YYEEEE. Trimming took off 7 bases at V and 2 bases at J, with 12 bases between the two ends. CDR3 length equals 14 residues.